The 22 T cell receptor beta chains below all came from one sample that was sequenced in a study of T cell clones after liver transplantation. The method was immunoSEQ multiplex PCR; TCRdb's version includes in-frame clones alone and lacks a portion of them. The table lists roughly 80,000 clones, less than 90% of them singletons. The source was CD4+ T cells from blood, collected at the 22-month timepoint. The source is a human patient who received a liver transplant. Some of the T cells may derive from the graft donor.

The chain has TRBV5-1 and TRBJ2-1; 14 bases map to TRBD2. The CDR3 is made up of 16 amino acids. Germline V lookup: CDR1 SGHRS, CDR2 YFSETQ. V lost 7 bases, J lost 9 bases, and 12 bases stayed unmatched. This CDR3 reads CASSTGTSGRLGEQFF. In DNA form, the CDR3 reads TGCGCCAGCTCAACAGGGACTAGCGGGAGATTGGGTGAGCAGTTCTTC.

The chain has TRBV9 and TRBJ2-5, with 7 bases fitting TRBD2. Germline V lookup: CDR1 SGDLS, CDR2 YYNGEE. The V gene end was trimmed by 2 bases and the J gene end by 5 bases; junction bases not matched to a gene: 9. CDR3 length equals 15 residues. The DNA for the CDR3 is TGTGCCAGCAGCGTGATGGCGGGAGATACGGAGACCCAGTACTTC. Encoded protein: CASSVMAGDTETQYF.

The CDR3, as DNA: TGTGCCAGCATTGGGACTAGCGGACCCTACGAGCAGTACTTC. Protein: CASIGTSGPYEQYF. V usage is TRBV6-5 and J usage is TRBJ2-7, with 11 bases that match TRBD2. Germline CDR1 and CDR2: MNHEY and SVGAGI. The CDR3 is 14 residues long. Trimming at V came to 7 bases and at J to 2 bases, leaving 4 bases not matched to a gene.

The chain is built from TRBV6-6 and TRBJ2-3; D is ambiguous. The CDR3 is made up of 16 amino acids. Germline V gene lookup returns CDR1 MNHNY and CDR2 SVGAGI (reference sequence). V was cut by 0 bases and J by 0 bases, with 10 bases left in between. The CDR3 region has the DNA TGTGCCAGCAGTTACTCGAGTGGGTCGAGCACAGATACGCAGTATTTT. Protein product: CASSYSSGSSTDTQYF.

V is TRBV6-5 and J is TRBJ2-7; D ambiguous. This CDR3 spans 11 amino acids. Germline V lookup: CDR1 MNHEY, CDR2 SVGAGI. V lost 6 bases to trimming and J lost 2 bases, with 5 bases between them. The CDR3 region has the DNA TGTGCCAGCAGCGATACCTACGAGCAGTACTTC. This encodes CASSDTYEQYF.

V is TRBV6-4 and J is TRBJ1-4; 9 bases align to TRBD1. This CDR3 has 14 amino acids. Germline CDR1 MRHNA, CDR2 SNTAGT. The junction had 7 bases not matched to a gene; V was cut back by 6 bases and J by 8 bases. The CDR3 sequence: CASRPDRGPEKLFF. The CDR3 nucleotides read TGTGCCAGCAGGCCGGACAGGGGCCCGGAAAAACTGTTTTTT.

The chain recombines TRBV6-5 with TRBJ1-2; 10 nucleotides line up with TRBD1. This CDR3 has 15 amino acids. Losses at the gene ends were 6 bases for V and 4 bases for J; bases not matched to a gene: 8. Germline V gene data show CDR1 as MNHEY and CDR2 as SVGAGI. In DNA form, the CDR3 reads TGTGCCAGCAGATCACCGGGACAGGGGATCTATGGCTACACCTTC. It encodes CASRSPGQGIYGYTF.

The rearrangement joins TRBV30 to TRBJ1-1, with TRBD1 matching 7 bases. CDR1 GTSNPN and CDR2 SVGIG come from the germline V gene (reference sequence). V shed 5 bases and J 1 base; nucleotides not matched to a gene: 10. The CDR3 totals 15 residues. The chain's CDR3 is CAWDTGDGRNTEAFF. The DNA of the CDR3 is TGTGCCTGGGATACAGGGGACGGTAGGAACACTGAAGCTTTCTTT.

This chain links TRBV7-2 with TRBJ2-5; 9 positions agree with TRBD2. CDR3 length equals 13 residues. The junction had 4 bases not matched to a gene; V was cut back by 8 bases and J by 3 bases. Germline V gene sequence: CDR1 SGHTA, CDR2 FQGNSA. The CDR3 is CASSSGIKETQYF. For the CDR3, the DNA is TGTGCCAGCTCTAGCGGGATTAAAGAGACCCAGTACTTC.

In this sample, this clone turned up once. This sequence joins TRBV15 and TRBJ2-7, with 12 bases matching TRBD1. The CDR3 consists of 16 residues. The V and J ends lost 2 bases and 4 bases, in that order; junction bases with no gene match: 6. Germline V gene sequence: CDR1 LNHNV, CDR2 YYDKDF (reference sequence). The CDR3 region is CATSRRGTGGGYEQYF. DNA of the CDR3: TGTGCCACCAGCAGACGCGGGACAGGGGGCGGGTACGAGCAGTACTTC. Together with reference TRBV15 and TRBJ2-7, the CDR3 gives the full variable domain: DAMVIQNPRYQVTQFGKPVTLSCSQTLNHNVMYWYQQKSSQAPKLLFHYYDKDFNNEADTPDNFQSRRPNTSFCFLDIRSPGLGDTAMYLCATSRRGTGGGYEQYFGPGTRLTVT.

The chain links TRBV5-5 to TRBJ2-1; D is ambiguous. Trimming left V 1 base short and J 5 bases short, with 10 bases between. Germline V gene lookup returns CDR1 SGHKS and CDR2 YYEKEE (reference sequence). CDR3 length: 14 residues. CDR3 region: CASSLSSGNNEQFF. Here the CDR3 DNA reads TGTGCCAGCAGCTTGTCGAGTGGGAACAATGAGCAGTTCTTC.

The chain employs TRBV9 and TRBJ2-5; D ambiguous. The CDR3 consists of 15 residues. Deletions cut 4 bases from V and 3 bases from J, with 16 bases between. Germline CDR1 and CDR2: SGDLS and YYNGEE. The CDR3 DNA reads as TGTGCCAGCAGCTCCCCCGGCTATGGTGAAGAGACCCAGTACTTC. Encoded protein: CASSSPGYGEETQYF.

V is TRBV6-4 and J is TRBJ2-1; 9 bases align to TRBD2. CDR1 and CDR2 (germline): MRHNA, SNTAGT. The CDR3 spans 17 residues. The V segment lost 5 bases and the J segment 4 bases; nucleotides outside the gene matches: 12. This CDR3 reads CASSPGGLAGMYNEQFF. The CDR3 DNA reads as TGTGCCAGCAGTCCGGGGGGTCTAGCGGGAATGTACAATGAGCAGTTCTTC.

This chain links TRBV7-8 with TRBJ2-2; the match to TRBD1 covers 8 bases. From germline, CDR1 is SGHVS and CDR2 FQNEAQ. This CDR3 spans 15 amino acids. The V segment lost 4 bases and the J segment 6 bases; nucleotides outside the gene matches: 7. CDR3: CASSSRQGLSGELFF. DNA for the CDR3: TGTGCCAGCAGCTCAAGACAGGGGTTGTCCGGGGAGCTGTTTTTT.

The V call is TRBV30, the J call TRBJ2-7, with D possibly being TRBD1 or TRBD2 (5 bases each). Germline CDR1 and CDR2: GTSNPN and SVGIG (reference sequence). V gave up 4 bases and J gave up 5 bases, with 21 bases separating them. The CDR3 consists of 15 residues. The CDR3 sequence: CAWKARPGRGDEQYF. The DNA for the CDR3 is TGTGCCTGGAAAGCCCGACCGGGCCGAGGGGACGAGCAGTACTTC. Variable domain in full (rest from reference TRBV30 and TRBJ2-7): SQTIHQWPATLVQPVGSPLSLECTVEGTSNPNLYWYRQAAGRGLQLLFYSVGIGQISSEVPQNLSASRPQDRQFILSSKKLLLSDSGFYLCAWKARPGRGDEQYFGPGTRLTVT.

CDR3 amino acids: CASSLTATNEKLFF. In DNA, the CDR3 is TGTGCCAGCAGCCTGACAGCAACTAATGAAAAACTGTTTTTT. The rearrangement joins TRBV5-5 to TRBJ1-4; D is possibly TRBD1 (5 bases). CDR1 SGHKS and CDR2 YYEKEE come from the germline V gene (reference sequence). V lost 4 bases and J 0 bases, leaving 7 bases between the germline ends. This CDR3 region has 14 residues. Complete variable domain (other parts from reference TRBV5-5 and TRBJ1-4): DAGVTQSPTHLIKTRGQQVTLRCSPISGHKSVSWYQQVLGQGPQFIFQYYEKEERGRGNFPDRFSARQFPNYSSELNVNALLLGDSALYLCASSLTATNEKLFFGSGTQLSVL.

This chain connects TRBV6-5 to TRBJ1-2; TRBD1 might be the D (5 bases). V was cut by 4 bases and J by 0 bases, with 6 bases left in between. Germline lookup yields CDR1 MNHEY and CDR2 SVGAGI. The CDR3 is made up of 13 amino acids. The CDR3 coding sequence is TGTGCCAGCAGTTTGACAGCTAACTATGGCTACACCTTC. It specifies CASSLTANYGYTF.

The V and J genes are TRBV7-9 and TRBJ1-4; D not certain. Trimming left V 5 bases short and J 6 bases short, with 16 bases between. Germline V lookup: CDR1 SEHNR, CDR2 FQNEAQ (reference sequence). The length of the CDR3 is 15 residues. CDR3 in DNA: TGTGCCAGCAGCCCAGGAATGGGAAGCTATGAAAAACTGTTTTTT. As protein: CASSPGMGSYEKLFF.

The rearrangement links TRBV18 to TRBJ1-4; tentative D call: TRBD1 (5 bases). The V end lost 6 bases, the J end lost 5 bases, and 13 bases lay between the germline ends. The CDR3 contains 14 residues. Germline CDR1 reads KGHSH; CDR2 reads LQKENI. CDR3 nucleotides: TGTGCCAGCTCGGCGGGACGGGGGAATGAAAAACTGTTTTTT. Translated: CASSAGRGNEKLFF.

This clone was detected only a few times. The chain recombines TRBV27 with TRBJ1-1; no clear D gene. The V gene lost 3 bases and the J gene lost 7 bases, with 9 bases spanning the gap. The CDR3 totals 12 residues. In germline, CDR1 is MNHEY, CDR2 SMNVEV (reference sequence). The CDR3, as DNA: TGTGCCAGCAGTTTTTATCCGGGTGAAGCTTTCTTT. Protein sequence: CASSFYPGEAFF.

This clone appeared a single time. V is TRBV19 and J is TRBJ2-7, with 8 bases matching TRBD1. V lost 7 bases and J lost 5; bases outside the gene matches: 7. This CDR3 region has 13 residues. From germline, CDR1 is LNHDA and CDR2 SQIVND (reference sequence). The CDR3, as DNA: TGTGCCAGTACTCCGACAGGGGTCAACGAGCAGTACTTC. Translation gives CASTPTGVNEQYF.

The chain couples TRBV6-5 to TRBJ2-7, with D possibly matching TRBD1 (6 bases). CDR1 is MNHEY and CDR2 is SVGAGI in the germline V gene. The CDR3 runs 15 residues. The V gene lost 1 base and the J gene lost 4 bases, with 14 bases spanning the gap. The CDR3 reads CASSYYYREWYEQYF. The CDR3 coding sequence is TGTGCCAGCAGTTACTACTACAGGGAGTGGTACGAGCAGTACTTC.